A selection of T cell receptor beta chains follows, all from one sample in a study of a mutant IDH1 vaccine in newly diagnosed glioma. The table came from immunoSEQ multiplex PCR; TCRdb's copy has only in-frame clones and leaves some out. Counted here are some 49,000 clones, over 75% occurring once; the ten biggest clones make up less than 5.5%. No antigen has been assigned to these receptors. This specimen consisted of PBMCs, obtained from a glioma patient whose treatment included an IDH1 peptide vaccine. These TCRs come from a woman in her thirties or forties with glioma. Some clones in this sample may be carry-over from other donors' samples. CDR3s include the opening cysteine and the closing phenylalanine or tryptophan. D genes are given only for firm matches. For some rows the clone size is stated as once, few or many, or as a class when expanded; others skip it.

-,-,TRBJ1-4,TRBV6-5,TGTGCCAGCAGCCGTTCTAACAGGGCTGAAAAACTGTTTTTT,CASSRSNRAEKLFF
-,-,TRBJ2-4,TRBV19,TGTGCCAGTAGTACGCCAGGGAATAGTGGGGACATTCAGTACTTC,CASSTPGNSGDIQYF
-,TRBD1,TRBJ2-7,TRBV18,TGTGCCAGCTCACAGGACAGGGGTTCCTACGAGCAGTACTTC,CASSQDRGSYEQYF
-,-,TRBJ1-5,TRBV15,TGTGCCACCAGCGGTGGCTTTAGCAATCAGCCCCAGCATTTT,CATSGGFSNQPQHF
-,-,TRBJ1-1,TRBV2,TGTGCCAGCAGGGGGGAGTCGAACACTGAAGCTTTCTTT,CASRGESNTEAFF
few,-,TRBJ1-6,TRBV25-1,TGTGCCAGCAGTGAGCCTGACAGAGTTAATTCACCCCTCCACTTT,CASSEPDRVNSPLHF
-,-,TRBJ1-4,TRBV6-6,TGTGCCAGCAGTAACCCCACAGACGCAACTAATGAAAAACTGTTTTTT,CASSNPTDATNEKLFF
once,-,TRBJ1-2,TRBV2,TGTGCCAGCGTTATCGACGGAGGATACCTCTATGGCTACACCTTC,CASVIDGGYLYGYTF
-,TRBD2,TRBJ2-3,TRBV18,TGTGCCAGCTCAGAACTAGCGGGAGCCACAGATACGCAGTATTTT,CASSELAGATDTQYF
few,-,TRBJ1-1,TRBV6-5,TGTGCCAGCAGTTACTCGAGTAGCGGATTGGGTGAAGCTTTCTTT,CASSYSSSGLGEAFF
-,-,TRBJ1-2,TRBV5-6,TGTGCCAGCAGCTTGAGGAGATCCATACGTAACTATGGCTACACCTTC,CASSLRRSIRNYGYTF
-,TRBD1,TRBJ2-7,TRBV7-9,TGTGCCAGCAGCAAAGACGGACAGGGTCAATACTCCTACGAGCAGTACTTC,CASSKDGQGQYSYEQYF
-,TRBD1,TRBJ2-7,TRBV5-1,TGCGCCAGCAGCTTCCAGGGACAGGGACCCTCCGAGCAGTACTTC,CASSFQGQGPSEQYF
-,TRBD1,TRBJ1-2,TRBV6-4,TGTGCCAGCAGCCCGACAGGGAATGATGGCTACACCTTC,CASSPTGNDGYTF
few,-,TRBJ2-1,TRBV6-5,TGTGCCAGCAGTTACGGGGGAAGAATCTACAATGAGCAGTTCTTC,CASSYGGRIYNEQFF
-,-,TRBJ1-2,TRBV4-3,TGCGCCAGCAGCCAAGACAGGGGTTTCAACTATGGCTACACCTTC,CASSQDRGFNYGYTF
-,-,TRBJ2-7,TRBV19,TGTGCCAGTAGGCACCCGGACAGACGCTACGAGCAGTACTTC,CASRHPDRRYEQYF
-,-,TRBJ2-7,TRBV7-2,TGTGCCAGCAGCTTCGGAGGGGGCTCCTACGAGCAGTACTTC,CASSFGGGSYEQYF
-,-,TRBJ2-5,TRBV10-1,TGCGCCAGCAGTGGGGGATCGGGGCTCCAAGAGACCCAGTACTTC,CASSGGSGLQETQYF
once,TRBD1,TRBJ1-1,TRBV18,TGTGCCAGCTCGGTGGACAGGGAAGAAGCTTTCTTT,CASSVDREEAFF
-,TRBD2,TRBJ2-5,TRBV7-9,TGTGCCAGCAGCTACCCCGAGCGGGGGCCCCAAGAGACCCAGTACTTC,CASSYPERGPQETQYF
-,TRBD1,TRBJ1-4,TRBV7-9,TGTGCCAGCAGCTTCATCAGGGGGGGAAATGAAAAACTGTTTTTT,CASSFIRGGNEKLFF
-,-,TRBJ1-1,TRBV5-1,TGCGCCAGCAGCTTGGAAACAGGGATGAACACTGAAGCTTTCTTT,CASSLETGMNTEAFF
-,TRBD1,TRBJ1-5,TRBV23-1,TGCGCCAGCAGTCAACCGACAGGGGGCAACCAGCCCCAGCATTTT,CASSQPTGGNQPQHF
-,TRBD2,TRBJ2-7,TRBV2,TGTGCCAGCAGTCTCAAAGCGGGAGGGGGGTCCGAGCAGTACTTC,CASSLKAGGGSEQYF
-,TRBD2,TRBJ2-1,TRBV25-1,TGTGCCAGCAGTGCGACTAGCGGCTCCTACAATGAGCAGTTCTTC,CASSATSGSYNEQFF
-,-,TRBJ2-2,TRBV10-1,TGCGCCAGCAGTGAGTCCCCCGCCGACGGGGAGCTGTTTTTT,CASSESPADGELFF
once,-,TRBJ1-3,TRBV7-9,TGTGCCAGCAGCTTAGTCAGAGGGGGGTACTCTGGAAACACCATATATTTT,CASSLVRGGYSGNTIYF
few,-,TRBJ1-6,TRBV19,TGTGCCGTCGGCCGGGACGGCCATAATTCACCCCTCCACTTT,CAVGRDGHNSPLHF
-,TRBD1,TRBJ2-7,TRBV19,TGTGCCAGTAGTATAGAGGGACAGGGGGCCTACGAGCAGTACTTC,CASSIEGQGAYEQYF
-,-,TRBJ1-2,TRBV5-1,TGCGCCAGCAGCTTGGGGGACCGATCCTATGGCTACACCTTC,CASSLGDRSYGYTF
-,TRBD1,TRBJ1-1,TRBV10-3,TGTGCCATCAACCCAGGGGGCAACACTGAAGCTTTCTTT,CAINPGGNTEAFF
-,TRBD1,TRBJ2-4,TRBV6-5,TGTGCCGGCAGTTACGGACAGGGTATCAGGGACATTCAGTACTTC,CAGSYGQGIRDIQYF
-,-,TRBJ2-5,TRBV5-5,TGTGCCAGCAGCTTGGGGCAGGTCGGAGAGACCCAGTACTTC,CASSLGQVGETQYF
once,TRBD1,TRBJ1-6,TRBV5-6,TGTGCCAGCAGCCCTGGACAGGGTTTGGCACCCCTCCACTTT,CASSPGQGLAPLHF
-,-,TRBJ1-3,TRBV6-5,TGTGCCAGCAGTTCATGGACAGTGTCTGGAAACACCATATATTTT,CASSSWTVSGNTIYF
-,-,TRBJ2-7,TRBV30,TGTGCCTGGAGCACGGGAACCTACGAGCAGTACTTC,CAWSTGTYEQYF
-,-,TRBJ1-4,TRBV4-1,TGCGCCAGCAGCCAAGGTCCTCAGGGCCCTCGGAATGAAAAACTGTTTTTT,CASSQGPQGPRNEKLFF
-,-,TRBJ2-2,TRBV4-1,TGCGCCAGCAGCCAACCTCCCCGGGGGGCCAGCACCGGGGAGCTGTTTTTT,CASSQPPRGASTGELFF
-,-,TRBJ2-5,TRBV7-9,TGTGCCAGCAGCTTAGTCCGCGAGACCCAGTACTTC,CASSLVRETQYF
once,-,TRBJ2-3,TRBV5-4,TGTGCCAGCAGCTTGGTGGAGGAAGATACGCAGTATTTT,CASSLVEEDTQYF
-,TRBD1,TRBJ2-5,TRBV5-4,TGTGCCAGCAGATCGACAGGGTTAGGAAGAGAGACCCAGTACTTC,CASRSTGLGRETQYF
-,TRBD2,TRBJ2-7,TRBV7-8,TGTGCCAGCAGCTTAAGACTAGCGGGAGTGGGGTACGAGCAGTACTTC,CASSLRLAGVGYEQYF
-,-,TRBJ2-3,TRBV27,TGTGCCAGCAGTTTGCTTGGGGATACGCAGTATTTT,CASSLLGDTQYF
few,-,TRBJ1-3,TRBV19,TGTGCTACCCGAGGGGTAAGCTCTGGAAACACCATATATTTT,CATRGVSSGNTIYF
-,TRBD1,TRBJ2-2,TRBV10-3,TGTGCCATCAGTGGGGACAGGGCGGACACCGGGGAGCTGTTTTTT,CAISGDRADTGELFF
-,TRBD1,TRBJ1-2,TRBV5-6,TGTGCCAGCAGCTTAACCGGGACAGTAGTTCTCGGCTATGGCTACACCTTC,CASSLTGTVVLGYGYTF
-,-,TRBJ1-5,TRBV18,TGTGCCAGTAGAGGGGATAGCAATCAGCCCCAGCATTTT,CASRGDSNQPQHF